Sequencing of this T cell receptor beta chain was carried out in a study of blood T cell repertoires in COVID-19. In the study overall: COVID-19 samples, acute and convalescent, were from the United States, Italy and Spain.

In the original processing: For nucleated cells, counts were estimated from reference gene primer amplification. Data came from immunoSEQ multiplex PCR; TCRdb stores just in-frame clones and leaves some out. The D gene and trimming were derived from the DNA, and the V and J assignments and clone size from that table. The sample contains about 140,000 clones, 75% to 90% of which appear only once. The germline V gene has CDR1 MNHEY and CDR2 SVGAGI. CDR3 length: 13 amino acids. V was trimmed by 5 bases and J by 4 bases, leaving 11 bases between them. The sequencing input was peripheral blood. The chain recombines TRBV6-5 with TRBJ1-2; no clear D gene. This clonotype originated in a woman aged 55-69 years with active COVID-19. DNA for the CDR3: TGTGCCAGCAGTCCCCGAGGTATCTATGGCTACACCTTC. It is translated as CASSPRGIYGYTF.